Included here is one T cell receptor (beta chain) sequence, with context. Antigen unknown. With 2 bases removed from V and 15 bases from J, the gap between germline ends came to 12 bases. The CDR3 runs to 11 residues. Germline V gives CDR1 SGHDT, CDR2 YYEEEE. Donors were drawn from the approximately 120-subject validation cohort, separate from the roughly 670-subject first cohort. This entry is derived from a study of cytomegalovirus exposure and HLA in healthy donors. At the level of the study: The approximately 120 validation repertoires and the approximately 630 first-cohort repertoires shared a platform, a later analysis reported.

TCRdb's table, derived via immunoSEQ multiplex PCR, lists solely in-frame clones and lacks some. This sample has 200,000 to 250,000 clones; around nine tenths occur once, and the top ten carry approximately 0.99%. Study conclusions and caveats: The study designated roughly 160 TCR beta chains cytomegalovirus-associated.

The sample consisted of PBMCs. The sequence came from a woman aged 18-29 years in good health and CMV-seronegative. V is TRBV5-6 and J is TRBJ2-1, with D perhaps TRBD2 (6 bases). In nucleotides, the CDR3 is TGTGCCAGCAGCTTCCGGGACTCGTGGTTCTTC. Protein: CASSFRDSWFF. Variable domain in full (rest from reference TRBV5-6 and TRBJ2-1): DAGVTQSPTHLIKTRGQQVTLRCSPKSGHDTVSWYQQALGQGPQFIFQYYEEEERQRGNFPDRFSGHQFPNYSSELNVNALLLGDSALYLCASSFRDSWFFGPGTRLTVL.